This section outlines one T cell receptor (beta chain) sequence together with its context. Its specificity is unknown. The same CDR3 is also encoded by other DNA sequences in this sample. This specimen comes from a study of shared clonotypes between healthy human individuals. The overall study: Donor ages ranged 18 to 49 years: a couple of women, a few men. Study-level findings and limits: The rarefaction results pointed to incomplete sorted-subset sequencing despite large depth.

Splitting of CD4+ cells produced CD45RA+ naive and CD45RA-negative memory subsets. Germline values: CDR1 SGHRS, CDR2 YFSETQ. Losses at the gene ends were 0 bases for V and 2 bases for J; bases not matched to a gene: 1. CDR3 size: 16 residues. Profiling relied on immunoSEQ multiplex PCR, and the TCRdb table lists in-frame clones only, not all of them. The sample shows some 1.5 million clones, about 96% of them seen only once. The chain carries TRBV5-1 and TRBJ2-5; 13 nucleotides match TRBD2. This receptor was taken from a young man in good health. The sequenced material came from naive CD4+ T cells sorted from blood. Stated subset: CD45RA+ positively selected. The DNA for the CDR3 is TGCGCCAGCAGCTTGGGACTAGCGGGAGGTCAAGAGACCCAGTACTTC. Encoded protein: CASSLGLAGGQETQYF.